A single sample is the source of the 4 T cell receptor beta chains below, sequenced in a study of blood T cell repertoires in COVID-19. Using immunoSEQ multiplex PCR, the repertoire was profiled, and TCRdb retains in-frame clones only, with some absent. The sample holds 150,000 to 200,000 clones, 82% seen once. Input material: peripheral blood. Receptors originate from a woman in her 40s with COVID-19, enrolled during active disease.

CDR3: CASSIVPGQGYNEQFF. CDR3 DNA sequence: TGTGCCAGTAGTATCGTACCGGGACAGGGGTACAATGAGCAGTTCTTC. V gene TRBV19 combines with J gene TRBJ2-1; 10 bases map to TRBD1. With V trimmed by 3 bases and J by 4 bases, 6 bases remained unmatched. This CDR3 comprises 16 residues. The germline gives CDR1 LNHDA, CDR2 SQIVND (reference sequence).

The chain uses TRBV19 and TRBJ1-3; D gene uncertain. Trimming shortened V by 6 bases and J by 4 bases, and 13 bases separated the two germline ends. In germline, CDR1 is LNHDA, CDR2 SQIVND (reference sequence). The CDR3 runs to 14 residues. CDR3 in DNA: TGTGCCAGTAGCTTCGACGCGGGAGGAAACACCATATATTTT. Residues: CASSFDAGGNTIYF.

This chain joins TRBV30 and TRBJ1-1; TRBD1 might be the D (6 bases). Germline V gene lookup returns CDR1 GTSNPN and CDR2 SVGIG (reference sequence). The CDR3 is 12 residues long. V gave up 4 bases and J gave up 9 bases, with 15 bases separating them. This CDR3 is CAWIRGGDKAFF. The CDR3 DNA sequence: TGTGCCTGGATACGCGGGGGGGACAAAGCTTTCTTT.

This chain uses TRBV5-1 with TRBJ2-5, with TRBD2 identical over 7 bases. Germline V gene data show CDR1 as SGHRS and CDR2 as YFSETQ. The V gene end was trimmed by 6 bases and the J gene end by 5 bases; junction bases not matched to a gene: 4. The CDR3 is made up of 12 amino acids. CDR3 nucleotides: TGCGCCAGCAATGTGGGAGGGGAGACCCAGTACTTC. Translation: CASNVGGETQYF.